The 28 T cell receptor beta chains below come from one sample, sequenced in a study of blood T cell repertoires in COVID-19. The assay was immunoSEQ multiplex PCR, and TCRdb's table has in-frame clones only and misses some. The sample holds around 270,000 clones, 70% to 85% seen once. Sequenced: peripheral blood. The receptors were sampled from a human donor with COVID-19, enrolled during active disease. The donor label of this sample is uncertain.

The count of this clone is one. The V gene is TRBV5-6, the J gene TRBJ1-2, with D maybe TRBD1 (5 bases). The CDR3 spans 15 residues. Germline CDR1 SGHDT, CDR2 YYEEEE. V lost 2 bases and J lost 0, with 11 bases in between. The CDR3 DNA follows: TGTGCCAGCAGCTTTAGGTTGACAGCTAACTATGGCTACACCTTC. This codes for CASSFRLTANYGYTF.

The gene calls are TRBV7-2 and TRBJ2-7; D is unresolved. The CDR3 has 14 amino acids. Germline V lookup: CDR1 SGHTA, CDR2 FQGNSA. The ends were cut back, 1 base at V and 6 bases at J, with 13 bases in the middle. The CDR3 is CASSLVGRNSEQYF. As DNA, the CDR3 is TGTGCCAGCAGCTTAGTGGGCAGAAACAGCGAGCAGTACTTC.

The rearrangement links TRBV7-9 to TRBJ2-7; 9 bases are shared with TRBD1. Looked up from germline, CDR1 is SEHNR and CDR2 is FQNEAQ (reference sequence). This CDR3 is 15 amino acids long. V lost 3 bases, J lost 7 bases, and 10 bases stayed unmatched. CDR3 bases: TGTGCCAGCAGCTTCTGGGGACAGGGAAGGGTAGAGCAGTACTTC. This sequence encodes CASSFWGQGRVEQYF.

V gene TRBV11-2 combines with J gene TRBJ1-5; the D is unclear. V was pared by 0 bases and J by 3 bases, with 9 bases between. Germline lookup yields CDR1 SGHAT and CDR2 FQNNGV. The CDR3 loop spans 15 amino acids. DNA of the CDR3: TGTGCCAGCAGCTTAGATTCAGGTAACAATCAGCCCCAGCATTTT. This encodes CASSLDSGNNQPQHF.

The genes are TRBV6-5 and TRBJ1-2, with unresolved D. V lost 6 bases and J 4 bases, leaving 15 bases between the germline ends. The CDR3 is made up of 14 amino acids. Germline values: CDR1 MNHEY, CDR2 SVGAGI. CDR3: CASRSSGSLYGYTF. For the CDR3, the DNA is TGTGCCAGCAGATCGAGCGGCAGCCTCTATGGCTACACCTTC.

This chain connects TRBV5-8 to TRBJ2-3, with TRBD2 matching over 14 bases. The CDR3 contains 19 residues. Germline CDR1 SGHTS, CDR2 YDEGEE. Trimming cost V 4 bases and J 1 base; bases outside gene matches: 11. In DNA, the CDR3 is TGTGCCAGCAGCAAGGGACTAGCGGGAGTTTCTCTTCGCACAGATACGCAGTATTTT. Translated: CASSKGLAGVSLRTDTQYF.

The V and J genes are TRBV28 and TRBJ1-1, with TRBD1 identical over 8 bases. This CDR3 has 14 residues. Germline trimming cut 2 bases from V and 5 bases from J; bases unmatched to any gene: 4. Germline V gene data show CDR1 as MDHEN and CDR2 as SYDVKM. The CDR3 DNA reads TGTGCCAGCAGTTTACACAGGGGGGGGACTGAAGCTTTCTTT. It yields the protein CASSLHRGGTEAFF.

This clone was seen just once. The chain uses TRBV6-5 and TRBJ2-7; a possible D gene is TRBD1 (5 bases). The CDR3 totals 15 residues. V gave up 5 bases and J gave up 0 bases, with 14 bases separating them. The germline gives CDR1 MNHEY, CDR2 SVGAGI. The CDR3 here is CASSTGAVSSYEQYF. CDR3 in DNA: TGTGCCAGCAGTACAGGAGCAGTGAGCTCCTACGAGCAGTACTTC.

This clone was detected only a few times. Germline is not matched at one junction end, which may reflect a read error. The J gene is TRBJ1-2, the V gene TRBV10-3; possibly TRBD1 for D (6 bases). Germline loops: CDR1 ENHRY, CDR2 SYGVKD. The CDR3 length is 13 residues. The CDR3 DNA follows: TGTGCCATCACCCCCACAGGGAACTTTGGCTACACCTTC. Protein product: CAITPTGNFGYTF.

The rearrangement uses TRBV5-1 and TRBJ2-5; the match to TRBD2 covers 7 bases. The CDR3 has 17 amino acids. V dropped 0 bases and J dropped 0; count of bases not matched to a gene: 8. CDR1 and CDR2 from the germline V gene are SGHRS and YFSETQ. The CDR3 spells CASSLGAGDRYQETQYF. CDR3 DNA sequence: TGCGCCAGCAGCTTGGGGGCGGGAGATCGGTACCAAGAGACCCAGTACTTC.

V usage is TRBV24-1 and J usage is TRBJ1-5; unclear D gene. Trimming shortened V by 4 bases and J by 7 bases, and 16 bases separated the two germline ends. This CDR3 has 15 residues. The germline gives CDR1 KGHDR, CDR2 SFDVKD. The CDR3 sequence: CATSDREGAEQPQHF. For the CDR3, the DNA is TGTGCCACCAGTGACCGCGAGGGTGCTGAGCAGCCCCAGCATTTT.

This clone was counted between two and nine times. The chain joins TRBV11-3 to TRBJ2-2, with D uncertain. CDR1 is SGHNT, CDR2 YENEEA, per germline. The CDR3 is made up of 12 amino acids. The ends were cut back, 5 bases at V and 6 bases at J, with 7 bases in the middle. The CDR3 is CASSPAPGELFF. CDR3 in DNA: TGTGCCAGCAGCCCCGCGCCCGGGGAGCTGTTTTTT.

This chain uses TRBV5-6 with TRBJ2-1; 8 nucleotides line up with TRBD2. This CDR3 contains 14 residues. The V and J ends lost 0 bases and 9 bases, in that order; junction bases with no gene match: 5. Per the germline V gene, CDR1 is SGHDT and CDR2 is YYEEEE. CDR3 residues: CASSLVGTRGEQFF. The CDR3 region has the DNA TGTGCCAGCAGCTTGGTCGGGACTAGGGGTGAGCAGTTCTTC.

J is TRBJ1-2 and V is TRBV9; 9 positions agree with TRBD1. V lost 4 bases to trimming and J lost 6 bases; unmatched junction nucleotides: 4. CDR3 length equals 13 residues. Per germline, CDR1 SGDLS and CDR2 YYNGEE. CDR3 coding DNA: TGTGCCAGCAGCCCCCGACAGGGGGATGGCTACACCTTC. It codes for CASSPRQGDGYTF.

The chain employs TRBV7-2 and TRBJ1-2; maybe TRBD1 (6 bases). The CDR3 has 15 amino acids. V lost 2 bases, J lost 8 bases, and 18 bases lay in between. Germline V gene data show CDR1 as SGHTA and CDR2 as FQGNSA. CDR3 nucleotides: TGTGCCAGCAGCTTAACCATGGGGGGGCGAGGAGGCTACACCTTC. Its translation: CASSLTMGGRGGYTF. The variable domain in full, with the rest retrieved from reference TRBV7-2 and TRBJ1-2, is GAGVSQSPSNKVTEKGKDVELRCDPISGHTALYWYRQSLGQGLEFLIYFQGNSAPDKSGLPSDRFSAERTGGSVSTLTIQRTQQEDSAVYLCASSLTMGGRGGYTFGSGTRLTVV.

This clone was seen more than once but under ten times. The V gene is TRBV11-2, the J gene TRBJ2-1, with D maybe TRBD2 (6 bases). Germline lookup yields CDR1 SGHAT and CDR2 FQNNGV. The CDR3 has 16 residues. V was shortened by 0 bases and J by 10 bases, with 19 bases between the two germline ends. CDR3: CASSLELSGLGWEQFF. Here the CDR3 DNA reads TGTGCCAGCAGCTTAGAGTTGTCGGGACTTGGGTGGGAGCAGTTCTTC.

The V and J genes are TRBV5-5 and TRBJ1-2; D is perhaps TRBD1 (6 bases). This CDR3 spans 17 amino acids. The germline V gene encodes CDR1 SGHKS and CDR2 YYEKEE (reference sequence). V was pared by 4 bases and J by 0 bases, with 19 bases between. CDR3 protein: CASSQSPTGTTNYGYTF. The CDR3 bases are TGTGCCAGCAGCCAATCCCCCACAGGGACCACTAACTATGGCTACACCTTC.

This chain joins TRBV6-4 and TRBJ2-2, with a possible D match to TRBD1 (6 bases). V was cut by 6 bases and J by 1 base, with 15 bases left in between. The CDR3 consists of 16 residues. Germline CDR1 MRHNA, CDR2 SNTAGT. CDR3 in amino acids: CASSYEFRGNTGELFF. For the CDR3, the DNA is TGTGCCAGCAGCTACGAGTTCAGGGGGAACACCGGGGAGCTGTTTTTT.

The chain uses TRBV4-1 and TRBJ2-3, with 8 bases matching TRBD2. The CDR3 covers 17 residues. The V gene end was trimmed by 4 bases and the J gene end by 2 bases; junction bases not matched to a gene: 11. Per germline, CDR1 MGHRA and CDR2 YSYEKL. Written as DNA, the CDR3 is TGCGCCAGCAGCCCTATTCCCGGGACTAGGGACACAGATACGCAGTATTTT. Translated, it gives CASSPIPGTRDTDTQYF.

The rearrangement joins TRBV11-3 to TRBJ2-7; 7 bases line up with TRBD2. The V gene end was trimmed by 5 bases and the J gene end by 7 bases; junction bases not matched to a gene: 14. Germline values: CDR1 SGHNT, CDR2 YENEEA. The CDR3 loop spans 15 amino acids. The CDR3: CASSPPTGTTGEQYF. The CDR3, as DNA: TGTGCCAGCAGCCCGCCGACCGGGACTACCGGAGAGCAGTACTTC. Full variable domain (missing parts from reference TRBV11-3 and TRBJ2-7): EAGVVQSPRYKIIEKKQPVAFWCNPISGHNTLYWYLQNLGQGPELLIRYENEEAVDDSQLPKDRFSAERLKGVDSTLKIQPAELGDSAVYLCASSPPTGTTGEQYFGPGTRLTVT.

V and J are TRBV5-6 and TRBJ2-2; no clear D gene. The CDR3 is 14 residues long. In germline, CDR1 is SGHDT, CDR2 YYEEEE. V gave up 0 bases and J gave up 7 bases, with 10 bases separating them. DNA of the CDR3: TGTGCCAGCAGCTTGGGACTCTATGTCGGGGAGCTGTTTTTT. This translates into CASSLGLYVGELFF.

This clone was recorded many times. This chain links TRBV6-1 with TRBJ1-2; the D gene is possibly TRBD1 (5 bases). Germline CDR1 reads MNHNS; CDR2 reads SASEGT. CDR3 length equals 17 residues. Trimming took off 0 bases at V and 2 bases at J, with 16 bases between the two ends. Here the CDR3 reads CASSEAPLPDSNYGYTF. The CDR3, as DNA: TGTGCCAGCAGTGAAGCACCCCTTCCTGACAGCAACTATGGCTACACCTTC.

This chain uses TRBV23-1 with TRBJ1-1; D is undetermined. TRBV23-1 is an ORF, and what it does is uncertain. The CDR3 consists of 15 residues. Trimming took 0 bases from V and 5 from J, leaving 13 bases between them. As DNA, the CDR3 is TGCGCCAGCAGTCAATCGAACCGAAGGCGGACTGAAGCTTTCTTT. Translated: CASSQSNRRRTEAFF.

The V and J genes are TRBV6-6 and TRBJ1-1; 7 nucleotides align to TRBD1. V was pared by 1 base and J by 3 bases, with 2 bases of the junction left unmatched. This CDR3 region has 14 residues. Germline CDR1 MNHNY, CDR2 SVGAGI (reference sequence). The CDR3 loop is CASSYYRGDTEAFF. CDR3 DNA sequence: TGTGCCAGCAGTTACTACAGGGGAGACACTGAAGCTTTCTTT.

The chain carries TRBV6-5 and TRBJ1-2, with TRBD1 matching 7 bases. The CDR3 loop spans 15 amino acids. J gave up 4 bases and V 4 bases, and 9 bases lay outside the gene matches. The germline V gene has CDR1 MNHEY and CDR2 SVGAGI. In nucleotides, the CDR3 is TGTGCCAGCAGTTCAGGGTTTGAGGGGGCCTATGGCTACACCTTC. Amino acid sequence: CASSSGFEGAYGYTF.

This clone was recorded once. The gene calls are TRBV28 and TRBJ2-1; a weak D match, TRBD2 (5 bases). The CDR3 is 18 residues long. Germline CDR1 and CDR2: MDHEN and SYDVKM. V was shortened by 6 bases and J by 0 bases, with 21 bases between the two germline ends. As DNA, the CDR3 is TGTGCCAGCAGCCTCCTCCGGGAATGGCGGTCCTCCTACAATGAGCAGTTCTTC. Protein product: CASSLLREWRSSYNEQFF. The whole variable domain, remainder taken from reference TRBV28 and TRBJ2-1, is DVKVTQSSRYLVKRTGEKVFLECVQDMDHENMFWYRQDPGLGLRLIYFSYDVKMKEKGDIPEGYSVSREKKERFSLILESASTNQTSMYLCASSLLREWRSSYNEQFFGPGTRLTVL.

The chain joins TRBV6-1 to TRBJ1-5; 8 bases agree with TRBD1. Per germline, CDR1 MNHNS and CDR2 SASEGT. This CDR3 spans 15 amino acids. V was clipped by 3 bases and J by 1 base; unmatched bases: 2. The CDR3 is CASSDRGLSNQPQHF. The CDR3 nucleotides read TGTGCCAGCAGTGACAGGGGGCTGAGCAATCAGCCCCAGCATTTT.

V is TRBV5-6 and J is TRBJ1-2; possibly TRBD1 for D (6 bases). This CDR3 is 13 amino acids long. Germline CDR1 reads SGHDT; CDR2 reads YYEEEE. With 1 base removed from V and 8 bases from J, the gap between germline ends came to 12 bases. The DNA for the CDR3 is TGTGCCAGCAGCTTGTTCCAGGGGAGAGGCTACACCTTC. It codes for CASSLFQGRGYTF.